These T cell receptor beta chains were read from a single sample in a study of regulatory T cells in long-lasting Graves disease. TCRdb re-derived calls from the multiplex PCR reads in MiXCR, one entry per CDR3 protein. Here the sample spans around 470,000 distinct CDR3 sequences, 14% being singletons. This sample also belongs to another study, concerning T cells in Graves' hyperthyroidism and ophthalmopathy.

This specimen was peripheral blood mononuclear cells (PBMCs), taken at new diagnosis, from a patient treated with antithyroid drugs. These TCRs come from a woman aged 45-59 years with Graves disease. Each CDR3 is given with its conserved first and last residue. Each record gives: J gene, D gene, clone size, V gene, CDR3 DNA, CDR3 protein. The D gene is left open where the match is weak. Only part of the rows carry a size: once, few, many, or a class if the clone is expanded.

J gene: TRBJ1-2
D gene: TRBD1
clone size: few
V gene: TRBV4-1
CDR3 DNA: TGCGCCAGCAGGAGGACAGGGAAAGATGGCTACACCTTC
CDR3 protein: CASRRTGKDGYTF

J gene: TRBJ2-7
D gene: TRBD2
clone size: few
V gene: TRBV6-2/TRBV6-3
CDR3 DNA: TGTGCCAGCAAACCCCGGGCGGGGAGCGGGAGAGGTGTCGTCTACGAGCAGTACTTC
CDR3 protein: CASKPRAGSGRGVVYEQYF

J gene: TRBJ2-3
D gene: TRBD2
clone size: many
V gene: TRBV7-2
CDR3 DNA: TGTGCCAGCAGGGGACTAGCGGGAGGGTGGACAGATACGCAGTATTTT
CDR3 protein: CASRGLAGGWTDTQYF

J gene: TRBJ1-6
D gene: NA
clone size: few
V gene: TRBV5-1
CDR3 DNA: TGCGCCAGCAGCCTCTCCGACGTACTAAATTCACCCCTCCACTTT
CDR3 protein: CASSLSDVLNSPLHF

J gene: TRBJ2-7
D gene: NA
clone size: NA
V gene: TRBV28
CDR3 DNA: TGTGCCAGCAGTTTAGATTCGGACGGCTCCTACGAGCAGTACTTC
CDR3 protein: CASSLDSDGSYEQYF

J gene: TRBJ2-5
D gene: TRBD1
clone size: many
V gene: TRBV5-1
CDR3 DNA: TGCGCCAGCAGCTCCGGGACAGGAACCGGTGAGACCCAGTACTTC
CDR3 protein: CASSSGTGTGETQYF

J gene: TRBJ2-5
D gene: TRBD2
clone size: many
V gene: TRBV28
CDR3 DNA: TGTGCCAGCATGCCGTTTTGGCGGGAGCGGGATGAGACCCAGTACTTC
CDR3 protein: CASMPFWRERDETQYF

J gene: TRBJ1-5
D gene: TRBD1
clone size: many
V gene: TRBV6-1
CDR3 DNA: TGTGCCAGCAGCAGAAGGACAGGAGGCAATCAGCCCCAGCATTTT
CDR3 protein: CASSRRTGGNQPQHF

J gene: TRBJ2-1
D gene: NA
clone size: many
V gene: TRBV5-1
CDR3 DNA: TGCGCCAGCAGCTTGGGGGCGGGATCCTACAATGAGCAGTTCTTC
CDR3 protein: CASSLGAGSYNEQFF

J gene: TRBJ2-7
D gene: TRBD1
clone size: many
V gene: TRBV4-1
CDR3 DNA: TGCGCCAGCAGCCCACGGACAGGGCTTTACGAGCAGTACTTC
CDR3 protein: CASSPRTGLYEQYF

J gene: TRBJ2-2
D gene: TRBD2
clone size: many
V gene: TRBV29-1
CDR3 DNA: TGCAGCGCAACCCGACTAGCGGGAAACACCGGGGAGCTGTTTTTT
CDR3 protein: CSATRLAGNTGELFF

J gene: TRBJ2-3
D gene: NA
clone size: NA
V gene: TRBV10-3
CDR3 DNA: TGTGCCATCAGTGAGTCTGGAGGGTCAGATACGCAGTATTTT
CDR3 protein: CAISESGGSDTQYF

J gene: TRBJ2-1
D gene: NA
clone size: many
V gene: TRBV27
CDR3 DNA: TGTGCCAGCAGTGCACCTAGGGGCCTTACGAGTGAGCAGTTCTTC
CDR3 protein: CASSAPRGLTSEQFF

J gene: TRBJ2-7
D gene: TRBD1
clone size: many
V gene: TRBV5-1
CDR3 DNA: TGCGCCAGCGTGACAGGGGGCGGCGAGCAGTACTTC
CDR3 protein: CASVTGGGEQYF

J gene: TRBJ2-7
D gene: TRBD2
clone size: many
V gene: TRBV30
CDR3 DNA: TGTGCCCGCGGGAGGGGAGGCTACGAGCAGTACTTC
CDR3 protein: CARGRGGYEQYF

J gene: TRBJ2-1
D gene: NA
clone size: many
V gene: TRBV28
CDR3 DNA: TGTGCCAGCAGTAACGTACATTTGGACGGTTACAATGAGCAGTTCTTC
CDR3 protein: CASSNVHLDGYNEQFF

J gene: TRBJ1-2
D gene: TRBD1
clone size: many
V gene: TRBV28
CDR3 DNA: TGTGCCAGCACCCGAACAGGGGCCTATGGCTACACCTTC
CDR3 protein: CASTRTGAYGYTF

J gene: TRBJ2-7
D gene: TRBD1
clone size: many
V gene: TRBV27
CDR3 DNA: TGTGCCAGCAGCACAAGGACAGGGATCTACGAGCAGTACTTC
CDR3 protein: CASSTRTGIYEQYF

J gene: TRBJ2-1
D gene: TRBD2
clone size: many
V gene: TRBV10-3
CDR3 DNA: TGTGCCATCAGTCCTCCTAGCGGATCCTACAATGAGCAGTTCTTC
CDR3 protein: CAISPPSGSYNEQFF

J gene: TRBJ2-7
D gene: NA
clone size: few
V gene: TRBV5-1
CDR3 DNA: TGCGCCAGCAGCTTGGGGAGGACTACCACCTACGAGCAGTACTTC
CDR3 protein: CASSLGRTTTYEQYF

J gene: TRBJ2-1
D gene: NA
clone size: many
V gene: TRBV7-9
CDR3 DNA: TGTGCCAGCATCCAACCCACCGGGAGCAGTTCCGATGAGCAGTTCTTC
CDR3 protein: CASIQPTGSSSDEQFF

J gene: TRBJ1-1
D gene: TRBD1
clone size: few
V gene: TRBV19
CDR3 DNA: TGTGCCAGTAGTATTACCGGGACAGAATACACTGAAGCTTTCTTT
CDR3 protein: CASSITGTEYTEAFF

J gene: TRBJ2-1
D gene: NA
clone size: many
V gene: TRBV5-1
CDR3 DNA: TGCGCCAGCAGCCCACGGGACGCGCCAAAAAATGAGCAGTTCTTC
CDR3 protein: CASSPRDAPKNEQFF

J gene: TRBJ1-6
D gene: NA
clone size: few
V gene: TRBV6-1
CDR3 DNA: TGTGCCAGCAGTGAAGCCTCAGAGAATTCACCCCTCCACTTT
CDR3 protein: CASSEASENSPLHF

J gene: TRBJ2-7
D gene: TRBD1
clone size: few
V gene: TRBV5-5
CDR3 DNA: TGTGCCAGCAGCTTGGGTGACAGGGTCGTAAACGAGCAGTACTTC
CDR3 protein: CASSLGDRVVNEQYF

J gene: TRBJ2-3
D gene: TRBD2
clone size: many
V gene: TRBV13
CDR3 DNA: TGTGCCAGCAGCTCCGAGCGGGGGAGCACAGATACGCAGTATTTT
CDR3 protein: CASSSERGSTDTQYF

J gene: TRBJ2-1
D gene: TRBD2
clone size: many
V gene: TRBV20-1
CDR3 DNA: TGCAGTGCAACTGGGTGGGAGGGCCGGTCCTACAATGAGCAGTTCTTC
CDR3 protein: CSATGWEGRSYNEQFF

J gene: TRBJ2-4
D gene: NA
clone size: NA
V gene: TRBV7-9
CDR3 DNA: TGTGCCAGCAGCTCCTCGTTCGGGGGAGTGTCGAAAAACATTCAGTACTTC
CDR3 protein: CASSSSFGGVSKNIQYF

J gene: TRBJ2-6
D gene: NA
clone size: few
V gene: TRBV29-1
CDR3 DNA: TGCAGCGTTGAAGACAGCCCCGGGGCCAACGTCCTGACTTTC
CDR3 protein: CSVEDSPGANVLTF

J gene: TRBJ1-2
D gene: NA
clone size: NA
V gene: TRBV7-9
CDR3 DNA: TGTGCCAGCAGCCGTTATACGGGGGGCTACACCTTC
CDR3 protein: CASSRYTGGYTF

J gene: TRBJ2-2
D gene: NA
clone size: NA
V gene: TRBV15
CDR3 DNA: TGTGCCACCAGCAGAGACTACGGGAACACCGGGGAGCTGTTTTTT
CDR3 protein: CATSRDYGNTGELFF

J gene: TRBJ2-2
D gene: NA
clone size: many
V gene: TRBV11-2
CDR3 DNA: TGTGCCAGCAGCTTACAACCAAGGGGGATCGGGGAGCTGTTTTTT
CDR3 protein: CASSLQPRGIGELFF

J gene: TRBJ1-6
D gene: NA
clone size: NA
V gene: TRBV11-2
CDR3 DNA: TGTGCCAGCAGCTTCCAGGGGTTGGGTAATTCACCCCTCCAGTTT
CDR3 protein: CASSFQGLGNSPLQF

J gene: TRBJ2-7
D gene: TRBD2
clone size: few
V gene: TRBV29-1
CDR3 DNA: TGCAGCGTGCGAGGGACTAGCGGAGCCTACGAGCAGTACTTC
CDR3 protein: CSVRGTSGAYEQYF

J gene: TRBJ1-5
D gene: NA
clone size: many
V gene: TRBV3-1
CDR3 DNA: TGTGCCAGCAGCCAAGGGACAGAACACCATCAGCCCCAGCATTTT
CDR3 protein: CASSQGTEHHQPQHF

J gene: TRBJ2-7
D gene: TRBD2
clone size: many
V gene: TRBV6-1
CDR3 DNA: TGTGCCAGCAGCCGCGTGGGAGGGCGGGGCGAGCAGTACTTC
CDR3 protein: CASSRVGGRGEQYF

J gene: TRBJ2-7
D gene: NA
clone size: NA
V gene: TRBV7-8
CDR3 DNA: TGTGCCAGCAGCTTCCCGGGAGTACCTGTTGAGCAGTACTTC
CDR3 protein: CASSFPGVPVEQYF

J gene: TRBJ2-1
D gene: TRBD2
clone size: few
V gene: TRBV20-1
CDR3 DNA: TGCAGTGCTAGAATAGCGGGGTTCTCCTACAATGAGCAGTTCTTC
CDR3 protein: CSARIAGFSYNEQFF

J gene: TRBJ2-5
D gene: TRBD1
clone size: many
V gene: TRBV25-1
CDR3 DNA: TGTGCCAGCAGTGAAGGGACAGGAGAGACCCAGTACTTC
CDR3 protein: CASSEGTGETQYF

J gene: TRBJ1-2
D gene: NA
clone size: many
V gene: TRBV20-1
CDR3 DNA: TGCAGTGCTAGAGATTTCGACGCGCCCCAGGGTTGGGGTGGCTACACCTTC
CDR3 protein: CSARDFDAPQGWGGYTF

J gene: TRBJ1-5
D gene: NA
clone size: NA
V gene: TRBV27
CDR3 DNA: TGTGCCAGCAGTTCGGGGGCCAGGGGAGATCAGCCCCAGCATTTT
CDR3 protein: CASSSGARGDQPQHF

J gene: TRBJ2-5
D gene: TRBD2
clone size: NA
V gene: TRBV28
CDR3 DNA: TGTGCCAGCACCCTTTCCGGGACTAGCTGGGAGACCCAGTACTTC
CDR3 protein: CASTLSGTSWETQYF